These 20 T cell receptor beta chains were all obtained from the same sample, sequenced in a study of long-term antiretroviral therapy in people with HIV. The assay used was immunoSEQ (version v3.0), run at survey level. Assay used: immunoSEQ multiplex PCR; TCRdb lists only in-frame clones, some missing. The sample lists 15,000 to 20,000 clones; 75% to 90% were seen once. This material consisted of unsorted PBMCs, taken 4.2 years after starting antiretroviral therapy. The receptors come from a man aged 50 to 60 with HIV.

The rearrangement joins TRBV9 to TRBJ1-3; D uncertain. Trimming shortened V by 7 bases and J by 0 bases, and 11 bases separated the two germline ends. Germline V gene data show CDR1 as SGDLS and CDR2 as YYNGEE. This CDR3 contains 14 residues. CDR3 DNA: TGTGCCAGCGCCGGCCGGAACTCTGGAAACACCATATATTTT. Translated: CASAGRNSGNTIYF.

The V and J genes are TRBV5-4 and TRBJ2-3; D is possibly TRBD1 (5 bases). CDR3 length: 13 amino acids. Trimming removed 8 bases from V and 5 bases from J, with 15 bases in between. Germline loops: CDR1 SGHNT, CDR2 YYREEE (reference sequence). CDR3 in amino acids: CASLVQDGDTQYF. In DNA, the CDR3 is TGTGCCAGTTTAGTACAGGATGGAGATACGCAGTATTTT.

J is TRBJ1-1 and V is TRBV29-1; weak D call: TRBD1 (6 bases). Germline V gene sequence: CDR1 SQVTM, CDR2 ANQGSEA. This CDR3 contains 14 residues. The germline V and J ends were trimmed by 7 bases and 1 base, with 16 bases remaining between them. The CDR3 DNA reads TGCAGCGCCTTCGGGACATCTGGGAACACTGAAGCTTTCTTT. Protein: CSAFGTSGNTEAFF.

The chain is built from TRBV12-5 and TRBJ2-2; 11 bases map to TRBD2. There are 19 residues in the CDR3. Trimming cost V 4 bases and J 3 bases; bases outside gene matches: 13. Germline values: CDR1 LGHNT, CDR2 FRNRAP. The CDR3 loop is CASGYPTIAGGGDTGELFF. DNA for the CDR3: TGTGCTAGTGGTTACCCCACGATAGCGGGGGGGGGAGACACCGGGGAGCTGTTTTTT.

This chain connects TRBV6-5 to TRBJ2-1; no definite D call. The germline CDR1 and CDR2 sequences are MNHEY and SVGAGI. V was cut by 6 bases and J by 7 bases, with 10 bases left in between. This CDR3 has 12 amino acids. CDR3 coding DNA: TGTGCCAGCAGGGGCATTACTAATGAGCAGTTCTTC. This sequence encodes CASRGITNEQFF.

This rearrangement joins TRBV30 to TRBJ1-1; no definite D call. The CDR3 is 14 residues long. Germline V gene data show CDR1 as GTSNPN and CDR2 as SVGIG (reference sequence). Between the trimmed V and J ends, which lost 0 bases and 0 bases, there was a span of 8 bases. The CDR3 loop is CAWSVGTVNTEAFF. CDR3 DNA: TGTGCCTGGAGTGTTGGAACCGTGAACACTGAAGCTTTCTTT.

This clone was seen a few times. The V and J genes are TRBV7-3 and TRBJ2-2, with D tentatively TRBD1 (6 bases). CDR3 length: 14 residues. Germline lookup yields CDR1 SGHTA and CDR2 FQGTGA. Trimming pared 2 bases from V and 6 bases from J, leaving 10 bases between. The CDR3 loop reads CASSLLTGAGELFF. DNA for the CDR3: TGTGCCAGCAGCTTACTGACAGGAGCCGGGGAGCTGTTTTTT. The full variable domain, its missing parts supplied by reference TRBV7-3 and TRBJ2-2, is GAGVSQTPSNKVTEKGKYVELRCDPISGHTALYWYRQSLGQGPEFLIYFQGTGAADDSGLPNDRFFAVRPEGSVSTLKIQRTERGDSAVYLCASSLLTGAGELFFGEGSRLTVL.

The chain uses TRBV12-5 and TRBJ1-1; weak D call: TRBD1 (6 bases). The CDR3 is made up of 14 amino acids. CDR1 LGHNT and CDR2 FRNRAP come from the germline V gene. Trimming took off 3 bases at V and 4 bases at J, with 12 bases between the two ends. The CDR3 bases are TGTGCTAGTGGTTTCAGCCACAGGGTCACTGAAGCTTTCTTT. Encoded protein: CASGFSHRVTEAFF.

The V and J genes are TRBV6-1 and TRBJ1-5; TRBD1 is a possible D gene (5 bases). The CDR3 runs to 13 residues. Germline V gene data show CDR1 as MNHNS and CDR2 as SASEGT. The V end lost 6 bases, the J end lost 5 bases, and 11 bases lay between the germline ends. CDR3 in DNA: TGTGCCAGCAGCCCGATCAGGGATCAGCCCCAGCATTTT. Encoded protein: CASSPIRDQPQHF.

This clone was observed a handful of times. The CDR3 loop reads CSVEEEGSRKLFF. The DNA of the CDR3 is TGCAGCGTTGAAGAGGAGGGCAGTCGGAAACTGTTTTTT. The chain carries TRBV29-1 and TRBJ1-4; D remains ambiguous. The CDR3 is made up of 13 amino acids. The germline V and J ends were trimmed by 0 bases and 11 bases, with 13 bases remaining between them. From germline, CDR1 is SQVTM and CDR2 ANQGSEA.

The chain employs TRBV6-1 and TRBJ2-3, with 8 nucleotides matching TRBD2. Trimming at V came to 8 bases and at J to 2 bases, leaving 6 bases not matched to a gene. This CDR3 is built from 14 residues. The V gene's germline CDR1 is MNHNS and CDR2 SASEGT. The CDR3 DNA follows: TGTGCCAGCGAGACGGGACTAGACACAGATACGCAGTATTTT. This gives the protein CASETGLDTDTQYF.

The rearrangement uses TRBV7-9 and TRBJ2-7; D unresolved. CDR3 length: 12 amino acids. Germline V gives CDR1 SEHNR, CDR2 FQNEAQ (reference sequence). The V and J ends lost 7 bases and 4 bases respectively, with 11 bases between them. In DNA, the CDR3 is TGTGCCAGCACCTTGATGGGGTACGAGCAGTACTTC. Its translation is CASTLMGYEQYF.

The chain is built from TRBV11-2 and TRBJ2-1; D is unclear. V was trimmed by 4 bases and J by 9 bases, leaving 7 bases between them. The CDR3 extends over 11 amino acids. Germline loops: CDR1 SGHAT, CDR2 FQNNGV. The CDR3 region has the DNA TGTGCCAGCAGCTCTATTGTTGAGCAGTTCTTC. Translating it yields CASSSIVEQFF.

The chain couples TRBV7-6 to TRBJ2-7; D perhaps matches TRBD2 (6 bases). The CDR3 extends over 14 amino acids. Trimming took off 1 base at V and 0 bases at J, with 7 bases between the two ends. CDR1 and CDR2 from the germline V gene are SGHVS and FNYEAQ. CDR3 sequence (DNA): TGTGCCAGCAGCTTAGGCGGGGCCTCCTACGAGCAGTACTTC. This gives the protein CASSLGGASYEQYF.

The chain is built from TRBV6-5 and TRBJ1-2, with 9 bases matching TRBD1. The CDR3 loop spans 13 amino acids. V trimming: 2 bases; J trimming: 7 bases; junction bases outside the gene matches: 2. Per germline, CDR1 MNHEY and CDR2 SVGAGI. The CDR3 nucleotides are TGTGCCAGCAGTTACGGGACAGGGATTGGCTACACCTTC. Residues: CASSYGTGIGYTF.

Only a few counts were recorded for this clone. V gene TRBV7-8 combines with J gene TRBJ1-4; D unresolved. Germline values: CDR1 SGHVS, CDR2 FQNEAQ. The CDR3 loop spans 18 amino acids. Trimming removed 0 bases from V and 0 bases from J, with 14 bases in between. The CDR3 sequence is CASSLAFSKIATNEKLFF. The CDR3 region has the DNA TGTGCCAGCAGCTTAGCGTTTTCCAAGATTGCAACTAATGAAAAACTGTTTTTT.

The chain is built from TRBV12-5 and TRBJ1-4, with unresolved D. The CDR3 loop spans 15 amino acids. Germline CDR1 LGHNT, CDR2 FRNRAP. Trimming cost V 1 base and J 7 bases, with 13 bases left between them. The CDR3 region is CASGLGHPSGEKLFF. The CDR3 DNA reads as TGTGCTAGTGGTTTGGGCCACCCCTCCGGTGAAAAACTGTTTTTT.

The V call is TRBV18, the J call TRBJ1-5; 9 bases match TRBD1. The germline gives CDR1 KGHSH, CDR2 LQKENI. V was pared by 2 bases and J by 4 bases, with 3 bases of the junction left unmatched. CDR3 size: 15 residues. The CDR3 region is CASSPGTGSNQPQHF. CDR3 bases: TGTGCCAGCTCACCAGGGACAGGGTCGAATCAGCCCCAGCATTTT.

V is TRBV5-6 and J is TRBJ1-4, with a tentative D call TRBD1 (5 bases). This CDR3 has 14 residues. V was cut by 4 bases and J by 3 bases, with 10 bases left in between. Germline loops: CDR1 SGHDT, CDR2 YYEEEE. The DNA of the CDR3 is TGTGCCAGCAGCCGGGACGCCTCTAATGAAAAACTGTTTTTT. It is translated as CASSRDASNEKLFF.

The chain is built from TRBV7-8 and TRBJ2-6, with 9 bases that match TRBD1. Germline trimming cut 6 bases from V and 1 base from J; bases unmatched to any gene: 10. In germline, CDR1 is SGHVS, CDR2 FQNEAQ. The CDR3 length is 18 residues. CDR3 nucleotide sequence: TGTGCCAGCAGTCTCAGTACAGGGGGCGCGTCTGGGGCCAACGTCCTGACTTTC. Translating gives CASSLSTGGASGANVLTF.